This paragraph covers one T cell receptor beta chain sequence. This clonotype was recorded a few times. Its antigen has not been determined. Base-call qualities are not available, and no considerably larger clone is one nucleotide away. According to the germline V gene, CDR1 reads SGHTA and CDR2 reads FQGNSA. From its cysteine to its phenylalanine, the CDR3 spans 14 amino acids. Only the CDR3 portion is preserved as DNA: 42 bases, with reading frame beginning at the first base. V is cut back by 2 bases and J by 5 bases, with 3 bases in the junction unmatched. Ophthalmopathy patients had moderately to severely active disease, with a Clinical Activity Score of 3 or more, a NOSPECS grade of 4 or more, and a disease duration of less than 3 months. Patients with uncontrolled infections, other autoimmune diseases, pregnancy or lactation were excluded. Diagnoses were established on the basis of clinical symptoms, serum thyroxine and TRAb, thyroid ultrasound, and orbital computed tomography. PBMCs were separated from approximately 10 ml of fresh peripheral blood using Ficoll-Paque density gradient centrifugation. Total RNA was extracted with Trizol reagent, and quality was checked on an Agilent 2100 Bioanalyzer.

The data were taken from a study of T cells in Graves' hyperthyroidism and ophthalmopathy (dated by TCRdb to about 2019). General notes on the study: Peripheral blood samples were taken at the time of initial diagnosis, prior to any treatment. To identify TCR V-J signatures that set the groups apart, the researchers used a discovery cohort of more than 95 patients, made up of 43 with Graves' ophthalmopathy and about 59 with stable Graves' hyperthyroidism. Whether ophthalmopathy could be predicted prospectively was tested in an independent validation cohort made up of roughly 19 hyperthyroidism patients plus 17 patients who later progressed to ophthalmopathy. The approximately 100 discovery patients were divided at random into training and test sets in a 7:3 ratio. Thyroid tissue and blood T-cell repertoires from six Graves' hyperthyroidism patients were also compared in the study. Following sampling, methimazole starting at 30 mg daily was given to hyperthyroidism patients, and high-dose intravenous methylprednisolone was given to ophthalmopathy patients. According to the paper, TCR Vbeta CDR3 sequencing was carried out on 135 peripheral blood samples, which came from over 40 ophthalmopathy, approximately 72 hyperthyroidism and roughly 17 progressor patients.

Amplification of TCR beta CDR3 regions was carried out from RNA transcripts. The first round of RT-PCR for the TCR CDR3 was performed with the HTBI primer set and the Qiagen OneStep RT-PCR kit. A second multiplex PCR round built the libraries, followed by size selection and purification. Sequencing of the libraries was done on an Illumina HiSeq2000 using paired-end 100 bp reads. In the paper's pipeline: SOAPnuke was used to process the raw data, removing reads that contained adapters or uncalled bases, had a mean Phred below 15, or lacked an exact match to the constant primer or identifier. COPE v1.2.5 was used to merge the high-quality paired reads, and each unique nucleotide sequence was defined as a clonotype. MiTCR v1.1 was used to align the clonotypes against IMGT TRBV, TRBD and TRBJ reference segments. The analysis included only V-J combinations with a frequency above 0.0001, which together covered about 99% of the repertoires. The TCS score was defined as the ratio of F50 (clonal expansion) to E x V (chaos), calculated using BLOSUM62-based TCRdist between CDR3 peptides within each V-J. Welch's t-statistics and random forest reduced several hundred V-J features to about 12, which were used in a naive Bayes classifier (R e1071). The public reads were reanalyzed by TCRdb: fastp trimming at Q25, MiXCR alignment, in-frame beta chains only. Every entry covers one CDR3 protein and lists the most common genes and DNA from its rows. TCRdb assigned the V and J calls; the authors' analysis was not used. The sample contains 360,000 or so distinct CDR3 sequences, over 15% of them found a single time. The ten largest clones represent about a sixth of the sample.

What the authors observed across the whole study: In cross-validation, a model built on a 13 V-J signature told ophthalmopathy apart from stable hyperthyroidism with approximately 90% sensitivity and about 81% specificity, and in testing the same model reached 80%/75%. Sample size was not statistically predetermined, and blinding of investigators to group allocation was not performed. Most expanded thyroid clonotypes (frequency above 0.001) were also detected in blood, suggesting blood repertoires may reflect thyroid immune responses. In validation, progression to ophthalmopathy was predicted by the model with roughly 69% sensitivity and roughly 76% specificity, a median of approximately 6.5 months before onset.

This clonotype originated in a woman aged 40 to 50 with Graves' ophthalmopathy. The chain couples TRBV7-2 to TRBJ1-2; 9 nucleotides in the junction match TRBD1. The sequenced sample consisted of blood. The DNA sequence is TGTGCCAGCAGCTTAACAGGGGGCATTTATGGCTACACCTTC. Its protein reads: CASSLTGGIYGYTF.